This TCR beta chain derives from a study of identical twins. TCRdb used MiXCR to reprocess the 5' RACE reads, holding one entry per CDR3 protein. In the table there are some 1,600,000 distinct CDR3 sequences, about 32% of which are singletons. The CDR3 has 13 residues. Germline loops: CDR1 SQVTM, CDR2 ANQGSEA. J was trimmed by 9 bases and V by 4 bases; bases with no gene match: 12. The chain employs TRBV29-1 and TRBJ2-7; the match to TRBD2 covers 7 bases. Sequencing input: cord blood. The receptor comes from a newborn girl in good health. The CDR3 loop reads CSVALALGVGQYF. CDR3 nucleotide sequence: TGCAGCGTTGCACTAGCGTTAGGAGTGGGGCAGTACTTC.